This paragraph reports one T cell receptor (beta chain). Its target is not known. These data come from a study of cytomegalovirus exposure and HLA in healthy donors. At the level of the study: There were 117 million unique TCR beta sequences, drawn from roughly 200 million T cells, in an earlier analysis.

PCR amplification relied on 60 Vbeta primers (plus 13 Jbeta primers). Sequenced by immunoSEQ multiplex PCR; TCRdb stores in-frame clones only, minus some. The sample lists about 90,000 clones, more than 55% seen once, with around 5.5% in the top ten. There were likely unrecorded immune exposures, though donors were nominally healthy when sampled. General study findings and limits: Accounts indicate the classifier identified cytomegalovirus status with strong specificity and sensitivity. The authors reported that TCR beta sequences could predict HLA-A and HLA-B alleles. These predictions were accurate for most subjects in the first cohort.

The CDR3 is made up of 15 amino acids. V was pared by 5 bases and J by 0 bases, with 6 bases of the junction left unmatched. The germline V gene has CDR1 LNHDA and CDR2 SQIVND (reference sequence). The source of this sequence is a woman in her 30s in good health and CMV-seropositive. The material sequenced was PBMCs. The chain recombines TRBV19 with TRBJ1-1, with 7 bases identical to TRBD1. CDR3 DNA sequence: TGTGCCAGTAGTCCACGACAGGGTGTGAACACTGAAGCTTTCTTT. Translated: CASSPRQGVNTEAFF.